Below, 18 T cell receptor beta chains from the same sample are listed, as sequenced in a study of T-cell memory formation after mild COVID-19. TCRdb recomputed calls from the 5' RACE reads with MiXCR, one row per CDR3 protein. The repertoire holds roughly 260,000 distinct CDR3 sequences, with roughly 15% as singletons. Specimen: PBMCs or a T cell subset sorted from them (not recorded which). The origin of the receptors is a man aged 18 to 35 who had mild COVID-19 (a few samples of this study predate the infection). Cell type and time point are not known.

This clonotype was observed many times. The chain links TRBV5-5 to TRBJ1-2; TRBD1 matches 9 bases. This CDR3 comprises 15 residues. CDR1 and CDR2 from the germline V gene are SGHKS and YYEKEE (reference sequence). Losses at the gene ends were 3 bases for V and 4 bases for J; bases not matched to a gene: 7. The CDR3 reads CASSSGTGKAYGYTF. The DNA of the CDR3 is TGTGCCAGCAGCTCCGGGACAGGGAAGGCCTATGGCTACACCTTC.

A few counts support this clonotype. The chain links TRBV4-1 to TRBJ2-7; 11 positions agree with TRBD2. CDR3 size: 17 residues. CDR1 and CDR2 from the germline V gene are MGHRA and YSYEKL. The trim removed 4 bases at V and 0 bases at J, leaving 8 bases unmatched. CDR3 DNA: TGCGCCAGCAGCCCGAGATCTACTAGCGGGGGCTCCTACGAGCAGTACTTC. This encodes CASSPRSTSGGSYEQYF.

This clonotype was seen a few times. The J gene is TRBJ2-4, the V gene TRBV20-1; 8 bases match TRBD1. The CDR3 loop spans 14 amino acids. Losses at the gene ends were 1 base for V and 1 base for J; bases not matched to a gene: 0. Looked up from germline, CDR1 is DFQATT and CDR2 is SNEGSKA (reference sequence). The CDR3 region is CSARGTGAKNIQYF. The CDR3 region has the DNA TGCAGTGCTAGAGGGACAGGGGCCAAAAACATTCAGTACTTC.

V usage is TRBV7-3 and J usage is TRBJ2-2, with TRBD1 matching 7 bases. The CDR3 has 15 residues. The trim removed 5 bases at V and 8 bases at J, leaving 11 bases unmatched. CDR1 and CDR2 (germline): SGHTA, FQGTGA. Here the CDR3 reads CASSPGTAPRGELFF. For the CDR3, the DNA is TGTGCCAGCAGCCCTGGGACAGCCCCCAGAGGGGAGCTGTTTTTT.

The sample holds a few counts of this clonotype. This rearrangement joins TRBV5-1 to TRBJ2-1, with TRBD2 matching over 10 bases. Per germline, CDR1 SGHRS and CDR2 YFSETQ. CDR3 length equals 16 residues. V was pared by 1 base and J by 1 base, with 2 bases of the junction left unmatched. In nucleotides, the CDR3 is TGCGCCAGCAGCTTGCCGGGACTAGCGTCCTACAATGAGCAGTTCTTC. Encoded protein: CASSLPGLASYNEQFF. Full variable domain (remainder filled in from reference TRBV5-1 and TRBJ2-1): KAGVTQTPRYLIKTRGQQVTLSCSPISGHRSVSWYQQTPGQGLQFLFEYFSETQRNKGNFPGRFSGRQFSNSRSEMNVSTLELGDSALYLCASSLPGLASYNEQFFGPGTRLTVL.

This clonotype has more than one count but fewer than ten. The chain joins TRBV9 to TRBJ2-5, with a possible D match to TRBD1 (6 bases). The CDR3 is made up of 14 amino acids. Germline values: CDR1 SGDLS, CDR2 YYNGEE. Trimming cost V 2 bases and J 2 bases, with 10 bases left between them. The CDR3 bases are TGTGCCAGCAGCGTGACGGACAGTCAAGAGACCCAGTACTTC. Residues: CASSVTDSQETQYF.

This clonotype occurred a few times. The chain combines TRBV3-1 with TRBJ2-6; D is perhaps TRBD2 (5 bases). Trimming removed 2 bases from V and 0 bases from J, with 11 bases in between. CDR1 and CDR2 (germline): LGHDT, YNNKEL (reference sequence). This CDR3 contains 17 residues. The CDR3 loop is CASSQRVGSSGANVLTF. CDR3 nucleotides: TGTGCCAGCAGCCAACGGGTGGGGAGCTCTGGGGCCAACGTCCTGACTTTC.

V usage is TRBV29-1 and J usage is TRBJ1-1, with a tentative D call TRBD1 (5 bases). CDR1 and CDR2 (germline): SQVTM, ANQGSEA. The CDR3 length is 14 residues. V shed 5 bases and J shed 1 base, with 14 bases lying between them. CDR3 sequence (DNA): TGCAGCGTTACTCAGGGCCTGGGGAACACTGAAGCTTTCTTT. Encoded protein: CSVTQGLGNTEAFF.

This rearrangement joins TRBV18 to TRBJ1-1; perhaps TRBD1 as D (5 bases). Germline CDR1 KGHSH, CDR2 LQKENI. This CDR3 is 14 amino acids long. V dropped 1 base and J dropped 3 bases, with 9 bases sitting between them. CDR3 protein: CASSPRGMDTEAFF. DNA of the CDR3: TGTGCCAGCTCACCACGGGGCATGGACACTGAAGCTTTCTTT.

There are a few counts of this clonotype. This chain joins TRBV5-1 and TRBJ2-3; no reliable D call. The CDR3 runs 15 residues. Trimming stripped 0 bases from V and 8 bases from J, with 16 bases between. Per the germline V gene, CDR1 is SGHRS and CDR2 is YFSETQ. Here the CDR3 reads CASSLGGGGPSTQYF. CDR3 bases: TGCGCCAGCAGCTTGGGAGGTGGTGGCCCCTCTACGCAGTATTTT.

The chain links TRBV19 to TRBJ1-5, with a tentative D call TRBD1 (6 bases). Trimming removed 5 bases from V and 3 bases from J, with 17 bases in between. The germline V gene has CDR1 LNHDA and CDR2 SQIVND (reference sequence). The length of the CDR3 is 16 residues. DNA of the CDR3: TGTGCCAGTAGTGTCGTTTGGACAGCAGACAATCAGCCCCAGCATTTT. Protein sequence: CASSVVWTADNQPQHF.

This clonotype was found many times. The V gene is TRBV7-2, the J gene TRBJ2-3, with 8 positions matching TRBD1. The CDR3 totals 15 residues. The germline V gene encodes CDR1 SGHTA and CDR2 FQGNSA. V gave up 5 bases and J gave up 9 bases; unmatched junction bases: 13. As DNA, the CDR3 is TGTGCCAGCAGCCCTAGTAGCGGACAGGGCTCGACGCAGTATTTT. Protein product: CASSPSSGQGSTQYF.

The chain uses TRBV28 and TRBJ2-4; possible D gene TRBD1, 5 bases. The CDR3 covers 14 residues. The germline CDR1 and CDR2 sequences are MDHEN and SYDVKM. The V end was cut by 7 bases, the J end by 5 bases, with 15 bases between. CDR3 in DNA: TGTGCCAGCACCCCAAGACAGATCCAAAACATTCAGTACTTC. Translating it yields CASTPRQIQNIQYF.

CDR3 in DNA: TGTGCCAGCAGTCGGGGCAAGTCGTACACTGAAGCTTTCTTT. Amino acid sequence: CASSRGKSYTEAFF. This rearrangement joins TRBV6-5 to TRBJ1-1, with a possible D match to TRBD1 (5 bases). This CDR3 region has 14 residues. Trimming removed 5 bases at V and 3 bases at J, with 13 bases between. The germline CDR1 and CDR2 sequences are MNHEY and SVGAGI.

The chain carries TRBV20-1 and TRBJ2-1; D call uncertain. The CDR3 is 12 amino acids. Germline V gene data show CDR1 as DFQATT and CDR2 as SNEGSKA (reference sequence). Trimming shortened V by 2 bases and J by 9 bases, and 11 bases separated the two germline ends. CDR3: CSARKRFTEQFF. CDR3 DNA sequence: TGCAGTGCTAGAAAACGATTCACTGAGCAGTTCTTC.

The gene calls are TRBV10-3 and TRBJ2-2; D ambiguous. The CDR3 runs to 13 residues. With 3 bases removed from V and 3 bases from J, the gap between germline ends came to 5 bases. CDR1 is ENHRY and CDR2 is SYGVKD in the germline V gene. CDR3 region: CAISEEDTGELFF. The CDR3 nucleotides read TGTGCCATCAGTGAAGAAGACACCGGGGAGCTGTTTTTT.

This clonotype was seen more than once but under ten times. V is TRBV9 and J is TRBJ1-1; D is ambiguous. The V and J ends lost 0 bases and 5 bases respectively, with 11 bases between them. The germline V gene encodes CDR1 SGDLS and CDR2 YYNGEE. The CDR3 extends over 14 amino acids. CDR3 residues: CASSVVGKGTEAFF. CDR3 DNA sequence: TGTGCCAGCAGCGTAGTAGGGAAAGGGACTGAAGCTTTCTTT.

V and J are TRBV5-1 and TRBJ2-5; 7 bases are shared with TRBD1. The CDR3 length is 15 residues. V lost 0 bases and J lost 5; bases outside the gene matches: 7. The germline V gene encodes CDR1 SGHRS and CDR2 YFSETQ. CDR3 protein: CASSLVTGVDETQYF. In DNA, the CDR3 is TGCGCCAGCAGCTTGGTAACAGGGGTGGACGAGACCCAGTACTTC.